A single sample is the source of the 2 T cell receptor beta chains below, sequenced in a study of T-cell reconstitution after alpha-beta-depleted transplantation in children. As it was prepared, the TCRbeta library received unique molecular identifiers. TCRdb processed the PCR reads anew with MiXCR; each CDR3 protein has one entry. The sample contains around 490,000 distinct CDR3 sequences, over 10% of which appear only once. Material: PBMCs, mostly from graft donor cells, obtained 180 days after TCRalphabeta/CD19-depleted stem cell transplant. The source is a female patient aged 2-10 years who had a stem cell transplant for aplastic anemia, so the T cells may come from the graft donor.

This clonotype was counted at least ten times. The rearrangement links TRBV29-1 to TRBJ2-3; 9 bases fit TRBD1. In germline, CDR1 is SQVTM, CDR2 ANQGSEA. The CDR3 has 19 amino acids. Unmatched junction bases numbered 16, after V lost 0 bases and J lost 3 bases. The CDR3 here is CSVEDRHYGKQGATDTQYF. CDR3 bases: TGCAGCGTTGAAGACCGTCATTACGGGAAACAGGGGGCGACAGATACGCAGTATTTT.

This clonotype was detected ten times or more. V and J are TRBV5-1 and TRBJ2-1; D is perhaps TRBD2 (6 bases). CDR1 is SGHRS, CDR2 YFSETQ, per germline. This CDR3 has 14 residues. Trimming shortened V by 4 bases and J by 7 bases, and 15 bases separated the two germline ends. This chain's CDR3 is CASSLSQEGNEQFF. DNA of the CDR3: TGCGCCAGCAGCCTCTCGCAGGAGGGGAATGAGCAGTTCTTC.